Here is one T cell receptor (beta chain) with its context. This record belongs to a study of shared clonotypes between healthy human individuals. The CDR3 is made up of 14 amino acids. Looked up from germline, CDR1 is SNHLY and CDR2 is FYNNEI. Trimming removed 6 bases at V and 2 bases at J, with 13 bases between. Assay used: immunoSEQ multiplex PCR; TCRdb lists only in-frame clones, some missing. The sample carries about 490,000 clones, 60% to 85% recorded once. The sample was PBMCs. The TCR was taken from a woman aged 35 to 49 in good health. Some clones in this sample may be carry-over from other donors' samples. The chain carries TRBV2 and TRBJ1-2; D gene unclear. The CDR3 coding sequence is TGTGCCAGCAGCGGATTGGGGAAGAACTATGGCTACACCTTC. Its protein product is CASSGLGKNYGYTF.